The next 29 T cell receptor beta chains were all read from a single sample in a study of blood T cells in healthy people across ages. A second about 7 to 12 cycle PCR used barcoded and J-beta primers. TCRdb recomputed calls from the 5' RACE reads with MiXCR, one row per CDR3 protein. The sample lists approximately 940,000 distinct CDR3 sequences, roughly 50% occurring once. The sequencing input was blood. The receptor set was obtained from a young man in good health.

This rearrangement joins TRBV6-5 to TRBJ2-1; no clear D gene. Trimming took off 4 bases at V and 4 bases at J, with 14 bases between the two ends. CDR3 size: 15 residues. Germline V gives CDR1 MNHEY, CDR2 SVGAGI. The CDR3 loop is CASSSGRPLYNEQFF. In DNA form, the CDR3 reads TGTGCCAGCAGTTCCGGCCGCCCACTTTACAATGAGCAGTTCTTC.

This clonotype was counted between two and nine times. This chain uses TRBV7-2 with TRBJ2-7, with D possibly TRBD2 on 5 matching bases. Trimming took 4 bases from V and 3 from J, leaving 13 bases between them. The V gene's germline CDR1 is SGHTA and CDR2 FQGNSA. The CDR3 has 14 amino acids. The CDR3 region is CASSSGLGSYEQYF. CDR3 nucleotide sequence: TGTGCCAGCAGCTCCGGACTGGGAAGCTACGAGCAGTACTTC.

The rearrangement joins TRBV7-2 to TRBJ2-5; the match to TRBD2 covers 8 bases. V trimming: 6 bases; J trimming: 8 bases; junction bases outside the gene matches: 14. Germline loops: CDR1 SGHTA, CDR2 FQGNSA. The CDR3 has 15 residues. CDR3 protein: CASRESGLVSQTQYF. The CDR3 DNA sequence: TGTGCCAGCAGAGAATCGGGACTAGTCTCCCAAACCCAGTACTTC.

This chain joins TRBV12-3 or TRBV12-4 and TRBJ2-1; D is unclear. The CDR3 totals 13 residues. The ends were cut back, 5 bases at V and 8 bases at J, with 13 bases in the middle. The CDR3 spells CASSPFRTDEQFF. DNA for the CDR3: TGTGCCAGCAGTCCTTTCCGCACAGATGAGCAGTTCTTC.

This clonotype showed up just a few times. V gene TRBV7-9 combines with J gene TRBJ1-1; D possibly corresponds to TRBD1 (5 bases). The ends were cut back, 1 base at V and 7 bases at J, with 13 bases in the middle. CDR1 is SEHNR and CDR2 is FQNEAQ in the germline V gene (reference sequence). This CDR3 has 14 amino acids. The CDR3 region is CASSLGGVTNEAFF. CDR3 coding DNA: TGTGCCAGCAGCTTAGGAGGGGTAACCAATGAAGCTTTCTTT. Full variable domain (remainder filled in from reference TRBV7-9 and TRBJ1-1): DTGVSQNPRHKITKRGQNVTFRCDPISEHNRLYWYRQTLGQGPEFLTYFQNEAQLEKSRLLSDRFSAERPKGSFSTLEIQRTEQGDSAMYLCASSLGGVTNEAFFGQGTRLTVV.

This clonotype was seen just once. The chain is built from TRBV6-5 and TRBJ1-6; no clear D. The CDR3 consists of 17 residues. V lost 0 bases and J 5 bases, leaving 14 bases between the germline ends. Germline V gene lookup returns CDR1 MNHEY and CDR2 SVGAGI. The CDR3 loop is CASSYSFRTANNSPLHF. Here the CDR3 DNA reads TGTGCCAGCAGTTACTCGTTTAGAACAGCCAATAATTCACCCCTCCACTTT.

The rearrangement links TRBV12-3 or TRBV12-4 to TRBJ1-1; a weak D match, TRBD1 (5 bases). V dropped 2 bases and J dropped 3 bases, with 13 bases sitting between them. The CDR3 runs to 15 residues. This CDR3 is CASSLTVTGHTEAFF. CDR3 DNA sequence: TGTGCCAGCAGTTTAACGGTCACGGGACACACTGAAGCTTTCTTT.

The chain recombines TRBV4-3 with TRBJ1-3; D not resolved. Trimming removed 0 bases from V and 6 bases from J, with 6 bases in between. Germline CDR1 reads LGHNA; CDR2 reads YSLEER. The CDR3 is 13 amino acids. Here the CDR3 reads CASSQDVKNTIYF. CDR3 coding DNA: TGCGCCAGCAGCCAAGATGTGAAAAACACCATATATTTT.

CDR3 nucleotide sequence: TGTGCCAGCAGCGCGGCGCAGGGAACACTTAACTATGGCTACACCTTC. This gives the protein CASSAAQGTLNYGYTF. This chain joins TRBV7-9 and TRBJ1-2; D perhaps matches TRBD1 (5 bases). CDR3 length: 16 residues. Trimming pared 5 bases from V and 1 base from J, leaving 17 bases between. Germline values: CDR1 SEHNR, CDR2 FQNEAQ (reference sequence).

In its sample, this clonotype was seen a few times. The CDR3 protein is CASSSDLQCFF. CDR3 sequence (DNA): TGTGCCAGCAGTTCTGACCTACAGTGTTTCTTT. The chain couples TRBV12-3 or TRBV12-4 to TRBJ1-1; D is ambiguous. The V end was cut by 4 bases, the J end by 13 bases, with 13 bases between. The CDR3 is 11 amino acids.

This chain links TRBV4-3 with TRBJ2-3; D may correspond to TRBD1 or TRBD2 (5 bases each). The ends were cut back, 0 bases at V and 8 bases at J, with 27 bases in the middle. Per germline, CDR1 LGHNA and CDR2 YSLEER. The CDR3 loop spans 19 amino acids. Written as DNA, the CDR3 is TGCGCCAGCAGCCAAGATCACGGAACTTGGGGACCCGGAGACCTTACGCAGTATTTT. It codes for CASSQDHGTWGPGDLTQYF.

This clonotype has a handful of counts. J is TRBJ2-1 and V is TRBV4-2; D gene ambiguous. V was pared by 0 bases and J by 5 bases, with 11 bases between. Germline CDR1 LGHNA, CDR2 YNFKEQ. The CDR3 contains 15 residues. The CDR3 loop is CASSQEVFGNNEQFF. The CDR3 coding sequence is TGTGCCAGCAGCCAAGAGGTATTTGGAAACAATGAGCAGTTCTTC.

The chain is built from TRBV28 and TRBJ1-3; a weak D match, TRBD1 (6 bases). This CDR3 region has 12 residues. CDR1 MDHEN and CDR2 SYDVKM come from the germline V gene. V was shortened by 8 bases and J by 8 bases, with 13 bases between the two germline ends. The CDR3 reads CASVQGSDTIYF. In nucleotides, the CDR3 is TGTGCCAGCGTACAGGGCTCCGACACCATATATTTT.

The chain recombines TRBV6-5 with TRBJ1-2; D is undetermined. V lost 4 bases and J 4 bases, leaving 7 bases between the germline ends. The germline gives CDR1 MNHEY, CDR2 SVGAGI. CDR3 length: 12 amino acids. This CDR3 is CASSSNLYGYTF. CDR3 nucleotides: TGTGCCAGCAGTTCGAACCTCTATGGCTACACCTTC.

The chain uses TRBV12-3 or TRBV12-4 and TRBJ2-1, with 8 nucleotides matching TRBD1. J gave up 5 bases and V 5 bases, and 5 bases lay outside the gene matches. This CDR3 is built from 14 residues. CDR3: CASSAGGSNNEQFF. Written as DNA, the CDR3 is TGTGCCAGCAGTGCAGGGGGCAGCAACAATGAGCAGTTCTTC.

CDR3 loop: CAWSIWDVLEGKLFF. The CDR3 DNA reads TGTGCCTGGAGTATATGGGACGTCCTAGAGGGAAAACTGTTTTTT. The gene calls are TRBV30 and TRBJ1-4; D might be TRBD1 (5 bases). The CDR3 contains 15 residues. Germline CDR1 reads GTSNPN; CDR2 reads SVGIG (reference sequence). Trimming cost V 2 bases and J 10 bases, with 20 bases left between them.

There are a few counts of this clonotype. This chain connects TRBV11-2 to TRBJ2-7, with D uncertain. The germline gives CDR1 SGHAT, CDR2 FQNNGV. The length of the CDR3 is 13 residues. V was cut by 3 bases and J by 4 bases, with 10 bases left in between. Written as DNA, the CDR3 is TGTGCCAGCAGCTTCTGGACGGATTACGAGCAGTACTTC. This gives the protein CASSFWTDYEQYF.

The chain joins TRBV2 to TRBJ2-3, with D unresolved. The CDR3 sequence is 13 residues long. In germline, CDR1 is SNHLY, CDR2 FYNNEI. V was clipped by 5 bases and J by 5 bases, with 11 bases between them. In DNA, the CDR3 is TGTGCCAGCAGTAGAATCCCCAGAGATACGCAGTATTTT. Translating it yields CASSRIPRDTQYF. Full variable domain (rest looked up from reference TRBV2 and TRBJ2-3): EPEVTQTPSHQVTQMGQEVILRCVPISNHLYFYWYRQILGQKVEFLVSFYNNEISEKSEIFDDQFSVERPDGSNFTLKIRSTKLEDSAMYFCASSRIPRDTQYFGPGTRLTVL.

The chain links TRBV29-1 to TRBJ2-7; 8 bases map to TRBD1. Germline V gene lookup returns CDR1 SQVTM and CDR2 ANQGSEA. With 5 bases clipped from V and 3 bases from J, the junction kept 9 bases outside the gene matches. This CDR3 region has 14 residues. The CDR3 protein is CSVMSSDRVYEQYF. DNA for the CDR3: TGCAGCGTTATGTCCTCGGACAGGGTCTACGAGCAGTACTTC.

This clonotype has a count of ten or more. V gene TRBV29-1 combines with J gene TRBJ2-5; tentative D call: TRBD2 (5 bases). V was shortened by 4 bases and J by 4 bases, with 22 bases between the two germline ends. The germline gives CDR1 SQVTM, CDR2 ANQGSEA. CDR3 length: 16 residues. The CDR3 reads CSVVFGRAPLGETQYF. In DNA, the CDR3 is TGCAGCGTTGTTTTTGGTAGGGCTCCACTAGGAGAGACCCAGTACTTC.

The CDR3 here is CASSWGGANYGYTF. For the CDR3, the DNA is TGTGCCAGCAGCTGGGGGGGAGCTAACTATGGCTACACCTTC. The J gene is TRBJ1-2, the V gene TRBV7-9; a possible D gene is TRBD1 (5 bases). Between the trimmed V and J ends, which lost 4 bases and 0 bases, there was a span of 9 bases. This CDR3 contains 14 residues. Germline values: CDR1 SEHNR, CDR2 FQNEAQ (reference sequence).

V usage is TRBV2 and J usage is TRBJ2-7, with D maybe TRBD2 (6 bases). The germline V gene has CDR1 SNHLY and CDR2 FYNNEI. The CDR3 runs to 14 residues. Trimming left V 5 bases short and J 6 bases short, with 17 bases between. Written as DNA, the CDR3 is TGTGCCAGCAGTAATACGGGACTCTGGGCCGAGCAGTACTTC. Amino acids: CASSNTGLWAEQYF. The variable domain in full, completed from reference TRBV2 and TRBJ2-7, reads EPEVTQTPSHQVTQMGQEVILRCVPISNHLYFYWYRQILGQKVEFLVSFYNNEISEKSEIFDDQFSVERPDGSNFTLKIRSTKLEDSAMYFCASSNTGLWAEQYFGPGTRLTVT.

This clonotype was seen a handful of times. V and J are TRBV5-1 and TRBJ2-4, with 11 nucleotides matching TRBD2. The CDR3 totals 14 residues. V lost 4 bases, J lost 8 bases, and 5 bases stayed unmatched. The germline gives CDR1 SGHRS, CDR2 YFSETQ. The CDR3 reads CASSGLAGGDIQYF. In DNA form, the CDR3 reads TGCGCCAGCAGCGGACTAGCGGGCGGAGACATTCAGTACTTC.

This clonotype was seen ten or more times. The chain couples TRBV3-1 to TRBJ2-7, with 12 bases aligning to TRBD2. The CDR3 is 14 residues long. Germline loops: CDR1 LGHDT, CDR2 YNNKEL (reference sequence). With 5 bases clipped from V and 8 bases from J, the junction kept 7 bases outside the gene matches. The CDR3: CASSSSGLAGQQYF. CDR3 sequence (DNA): TGTGCCAGCAGCTCGAGCGGACTAGCGGGACAGCAGTACTTC.

The chain carries TRBV12-3 or TRBV12-4 and TRBJ1-3, with D unclear. The CDR3 is 14 residues long. The germline V and J ends were trimmed by 9 bases and 5 bases, with 17 bases remaining between them. The CDR3 protein is CASSVSLGRNTIYF. The CDR3 DNA sequence: TGTGCCAGTAGTGTCAGCCTAGGGCGAAACACCATATATTTT.

This chain uses TRBV6-6 with TRBJ2-7; D is perhaps TRBD2 (7 bases). The CDR3 totals 17 residues. The germline CDR1 and CDR2 sequences are MNHNY and SVGAGI (reference sequence). V was trimmed by 0 bases and J by 0 bases, leaving 15 bases between them. CDR3 sequence (DNA): TGTGCCAGCAGTTACTCCGGCGGGGGCCCTAGCTCCTACGAGCAGTACTTC. Amino acid sequence: CASSYSGGGPSSYEQYF.

This clonotype was detected only a few times. The rearrangement links TRBV13 to TRBJ2-5; D perhaps matches TRBD1 (5 bases). The CDR3 totals 15 residues. CDR1 PRHDT and CDR2 FYEKMQ come from the germline V gene (reference sequence). Trimming pared 3 bases from V and 1 base from J, leaving 12 bases between. Written as DNA, the CDR3 is TGTGCCAGCAGCTTCCGCCAGGGATCCCAAGAGACCCAGTACTTC. It is translated as CASSFRQGSQETQYF. Using reference TRBV13 and TRBJ2-5 for the parts outside the CDR3, the full variable domain is AAGVIQSPRHLIKEKRETATLKCYPIPRHDTVYWYQQGPGQDPQFLISFYEKMQSDKGSIPDRFSAQQFSDYHSELNMSSLELGDSALYFCASSFRQGSQETQYFGPGTRLLVL.

The chain uses TRBV5-1 and TRBJ2-5, with 9 bases fitting TRBD1. This CDR3 has 15 amino acids. Germline V CDR1 and CDR2: SGHRS, YFSETQ. V gave up 0 bases and J gave up 5 bases; unmatched junction bases: 5. This CDR3 reads CASSLAGQGHETQYF. DNA of the CDR3: TGCGCCAGCAGCTTGGCTGGACAGGGGCATGAGACCCAGTACTTC.

V is TRBV4-1 and J is TRBJ1-2; TRBD1 is a possible D gene (5 bases). Germline V gene sequence: CDR1 MGHRA, CDR2 YSYEKL. This CDR3 region has 16 residues. Trimming cost V 0 bases and J 1 base, with 12 bases left between them. DNA for the CDR3: TGCGCCAGCAGCCAAGACATGTGGGGGATTAACTATGGCTACACCTTC. Translated, it gives CASSQDMWGINYGYTF.